This T cell receptor beta chain derives from a study of T cells in Graves' hyperthyroidism and ophthalmopathy. Regions amplified from RNA transcripts were the TCR beta CDR3 regions. TCR CDR3 regions were first amplified by RT-PCR with HTBI primers. A single record per CDR3 protein comes from TCRdb applying MiXCR to the multiplex PCR reads. This table has 650,000 to 750,000 distinct CDR3 sequences, about 14% appearing once. This clonotype was seen at least ten times. Its specificity is not known. The CDR3 has 14 residues. Germline assignment: CDR1 GTSNPN and CDR2 SVGIG (reference sequence). V lost 0 bases to trimming and J lost 7 bases, with 12 bases between them. Study outcomes and limitations: Most expanded thyroid clonotypes above 0.001 also appeared in blood.

The J gene is TRBJ1-4, the V gene TRBV30; no clear D gene. The sample taken for sequencing was blood. The TCR was taken from a woman younger than 30 with Graves' hyperthyroidism. DNA of the CDR3: TGTGCCTGGAGTGTAAATCACGGCGGTGAAAAACTGTTTTTT. It encodes CAWSVNHGGEKLFF.